This entry is about one T cell receptor beta chain. Antigen unknown. The treatment was: roughly 10-day PBMC culture with coronavirus spike peptide pools or control peptides (ViraFEST assay). The data originate from a study of vaccination and CD4 T cells after COVID-19. The Oncomine TCR Beta short-read assay was applied to DNA of cultured CD4+ T cells. TCRdb redid the calling of the PCR reads with MiXCR, one entry per CDR3 protein. This table has some 20,000 distinct CDR3 sequences, approximately 42% appearing once. V was clipped by 5 bases and J by 2 bases, with 10 bases between them. Germline values: CDR1 SGHNT, CDR2 YYREEE (reference sequence). The CDR3 loop spans 13 amino acids.

The sequence derives from a human donor who had recovered from COVID-19. The chain is built from TRBV5-4 and TRBJ1-2; no firm D call. Here the sequenced sample was CD4+ T cells from blood, cultured in vitro, taken before SARS-CoV-2 vaccination. CDR3 nucleotides: TGTGCCAGCAGTTTGACGGTAAACTATGGCTACACCTTC. It specifies CASSLTVNYGYTF.